This is a list of T cell receptor beta chains from one sample in a study of neurological immune-mediated disorders. Each CDR3 protein gets one entry after TCRdb re-called the 5' RACE reads with MiXCR. This table has tens of thousands of distinct CDR3 sequences, around 14% appearing once. The sequenced sample was PBMCs. The receptor set was obtained from a woman in her 50s with HTLV-1-associated myelopathy (HAM/TSP). Each CDR3 is given with its conserved first and last residue. The order of the fields is V gene, D gene, clone size, J gene, CDR3 DNA, CDR3 protein. A D gene is named only where the DNA matches it firmly. The listing skips clone size in some rows; elsewhere it reads once, few, many or a size class.

TRBV6-2/TRBV6-3	-	many	TRBJ1-1	TGTGCCAGCAGTTACTCGACGGTTAATACTGAAGCTTTCTTT	CASSYSTVNTEAFF
TRBV20-1	TRBD2	-	TRBJ2-1	TGCAGTGCCAGCAGCGGGGCGGGGGGCCCTACTAATGAGCAGTTCTTC	CSASSGAGGPTNEQFF
TRBV29-1	TRBD1	many	TRBJ1-1	TGCAGCGTTGAAGCTAGTACAGGGGCATGGGGACGAGCGCCTGAAGCTTTCTTT	CSVEASTGAWGRAPEAFF
TRBV4-2	-	many	TRBJ1-3	TGTGCCAGCAGATACAGGGAGTCGGAAGGAAACACCATATATTTT	CASRYRESEGNTIYF
TRBV21-1	-	many	TRBJ1-2	TGTGCCAGCAGCCTTCCAGGGGGCGATGGCTACACCTTC	CASSLPGGDGYTF
TRBV7-2	-	many	TRBJ1-2	TGTGCCAGCAGCTTAAGAGAGTTTGGCTACACCTTC	CASSLREFGYTF
TRBV6-1	-	many	TRBJ1-1	TGTGCCAGCAGACGGAACACTGAAGCTTTCTTT	CASRRNTEAFF
TRBV25-1	-	many	TRBJ1-5	TGTGCCAGCAGTGATTATAATCAGCCCCAGCATTTT	CASSDYNQPQHF
TRBV5-4	TRBD1	-	TRBJ2-1	TGTGCCAGCAGGGAGGTGGGACAGGGGCTCGATGAGCAGTTCTTC	CASREVGQGLDEQFF
TRBV5-1	TRBD1	many	TRBJ2-7	TGCGCCAGCAACAGGGGTGGGTCCTACGAGCAGTACTTC	CASNRGGSYEQYF
TRBV11-2	TRBD1	many	TRBJ1-1	TGTGCCAGCAGCCCCCCCGGACAGGGGAACACTGAAGCTTTCTTT	CASSPPGQGNTEAFF
TRBV7-8	-	many	TRBJ1-3	TGTGCCAGCAGCACAAGAGGTGTCTCTGGAAACACCATATATTTT	CASSTRGVSGNTIYF
TRBV6-5	-	many	TRBJ2-3	TGTGCCAGCAGCCTAGGCCGGGGTGGGCCTAGCACAGATACGCAGTATTTT	CASSLGRGGPSTDTQYF
TRBV20-1	-	many	TRBJ1-5	TGCAGTGCTAGACTGTCGGGCAATCAGCCCCAGCATTTT	CSARLSGNQPQHF
TRBV19	-	many	TRBJ1-5	TGTGCCAGTAGTATAGCCCGAAATCAGCCCCAGCATTTT	CASSIARNQPQHF
TRBV7-2	-	many	TRBJ1-5	TGTGCCAGCAGCTTGGGTGACAACTATAGCAATCAGCCCCAGCATTTT	CASSLGDNYSNQPQHF
TRBV7-6	TRBD1	few	TRBJ2-2	TGTGCCAGCAGCCCGGGGGGGACAGGGGTCTCCGGGGAGCTGTTTTTT	CASSPGGTGVSGELFF
TRBV6-5	-	many	TRBJ1-3	TGTGCCAGCAGTTCGTCGGTATACTCTGGAAACACCATATATTTT	CASSSSVYSGNTIYF
TRBV7-2	TRBD1	few	TRBJ1-5	TGTGCCAGCAGCTTAGCGACAGGGCGATTCAATCAGCCCCAGCATTTT	CASSLATGRFNQPQHF
TRBV3-1	-	-	TRBJ2-3	TGTGCCAGCAGCCAAGTGCGATGGGATACGCAGTATTTT	CASSQVRWDTQYF
TRBV12-3/TRBV12-4	-	many	TRBJ1-1	TGTGCCAGCAGTTCCGTTCCAACGGGGATTGGAACTGAAGCTTTCTTT	CASSSVPTGIGTEAFF
TRBV21-1	-	many	TRBJ2-1	TGTGCCAGCAGCAATAGGGGTAGCGGGGGCCATTACCACATTTTAACCTACAATGAGCAGTTCTTC	CASSNRGSGGHYHILTYNEQFF
TRBV12-3/TRBV12-4	-	-	TRBJ1-2	TGTGCCAGCAGACGGACTAGAGGACTCAACTATGGCTACACCTTC	CASRRTRGLNYGYTF
TRBV20-1	-	many	TRBJ1-2	TGCAGTGCTAGGGACAGAAATGGCTACACCTTC	CSARDRNGYTF
TRBV10-3	-	many	TRBJ2-6	TGTGCCACCGAGCCCTCTGGGGCCAACGTCCTGACTTTC	CATEPSGANVLTF
TRBV20-1	TRBD1	many	TRBJ1-5	TGCAGTGCTAGAGATCGGGGGACAGGGCACAATCAGCCCCAGCATTTT	CSARDRGTGHNQPQHF
TRBV15	TRBD1	-	TRBJ2-7	TGTGCCGCCAGCAGCCCCCGGACAGGTTTCCACGAGCAGTACTTC	CAASSPRTGFHEQYF
TRBV20-1	-	many	TRBJ2-7	TGCAGTGCTAGAGTTCCAGGGAACCACGAGCAGTACTTC	CSARVPGNHEQYF
TRBV20-1	-	many	TRBJ1-5	TGCAGTGCTTCGGGCCTCTACCTAGGATATAGCAATCAGCCCCAGCATTTT	CSASGLYLGYSNQPQHF
TRBV7-9	-	-	TRBJ2-1	TGTGCCAACAGCTTGAGGTCCCTATACAATGAGCAGTTCTTC	CANSLRSLYNEQFF
TRBV7-2	-	many	TRBJ1-1	TGTGCCAGCAGCTTAGCCATCGGAGAGACTGAAGCTTTCTTT	CASSLAIGETEAFF
TRBV4-1	-	many	TRBJ1-3	TGCGCCAGCAGCCAAGACGGGGGCAGGGGAGGAAACACCATATATTTT	CASSQDGGRGGNTIYF
TRBV11-2	-	-	TRBJ2-7	TGTGCCAGCAGCCGTGCTAGGGTGAGCCCCTACGAGCAGTACTTC	CASSRARVSPYEQYF
TRBV5-1	-	medium-sized	TRBJ1-1	TGCGCCAGCAGCCCGGGAGGGCACTTGAACACTGAAGCTTTCTTT	CASSPGGHLNTEAFF
TRBV7-2	-	many	TRBJ2-3	TGTGCCAGCAGCTTAGATGGAGCCACAGATACGCAGTATTTT	CASSLDGATDTQYF